These 18 T cell receptor beta chains were all obtained from the same sample, sequenced in a study of metastatic and nonmetastatic thyroid tumors. Patients were all untreated before their thyroid surgery. TCRdb reanalyzed the PCR reads with MiXCR. The sample holds 43,000 or so clones, approximately 24% seen once. Sequencing used blood. The receptor set was obtained from a male donor with papillary thyroid cancer or a benign thyroid nodule (not recorded which). Some clones in this sample may be carry-over from other donors' samples.

This clone occurred once. The chain employs TRBV11-2 and TRBJ2-7; D ambiguous. In germline, CDR1 is SGHAT, CDR2 FQNNGV. Trimming took 8 bases from V and 4 from J, leaving 3 bases between them. This CDR3 comprises 9 residues. CDR3 amino acids: CASGYEQYF. The CDR3 region has the DNA TGTGCCAGCGGTTACGAGCAGTACTTC.

V is TRBV5-1 and J is TRBJ2-1; TRBD2 matches 7 bases. This CDR3 is built from 14 residues. V shed 3 bases, J shed 0 bases, and the junction held 0 bases outside the gene matches. Per the germline V gene, CDR1 is SGHRS and CDR2 is YFSETQ. This chain's CDR3 is CASSWTSSYNEQFF. CDR3 coding DNA: TGCGCCAGCAGCTGGACTAGCTCCTACAATGAGCAGTTCTTC.

This clone was observed once. The chain combines TRBV7-2 with TRBJ1-5; D is unclear. Trimming took off 1 base at V and 5 bases at J, with 6 bases between the two ends. The CDR3 consists of 13 residues. The germline CDR1 and CDR2 sequences are SGHTA and FQGNSA. The CDR3, as DNA: TGTGCCAGCAGCTTAGGAATCGATCAGCCCCAGCATTTT. Protein: CASSLGIDQPQHF.

The gene calls are TRBV27 and TRBJ2-1; 8 bases are shared with TRBD2. J lost 5 bases, V lost 5 bases, and 11 bases had no gene match. Germline V gene data show CDR1 as MNHEY and CDR2 as SMNVEV (reference sequence). The CDR3 runs to 16 residues. DNA for the CDR3: TGTGCCAGCAGTACCCTTTTCGGGAGGGTAAACAATGAGCAGTTCTTC. It yields the protein CASSTLFGRVNNEQFF.

This clone showed up many times. The chain uses TRBV25-1 and TRBJ1-6; D unclear. CDR3 length: 13 residues. V lost 5 bases and J 5 bases, leaving 7 bases between the germline ends. CDR1 MGHDK and CDR2 SYGVNS come from the germline V gene. In DNA form, the CDR3 reads TGTGCCAGCAGTAAGCACAATAATTCACCCCTCCACTTT. Amino acid sequence: CASSKHNNSPLHF. Full variable domain (remainder filled in from reference TRBV25-1 and TRBJ1-6): EADIYQTPRYLVIGTGKKITLECSQTMGHDKMYWYQQDPGMELHLIHYSYGVNSTEKGDLSSESTVSRIRTEHFPLTLESARPSHTSQYLCASSKHNNSPLHFGNGTRLTVT.

The sample holds many counts of this clone. The chain uses TRBV18 and TRBJ2-3, with D perhaps given as TRBD1 or TRBD2 (6 bases each). V dropped 6 bases and J dropped 0 bases, with 10 bases sitting between them. CDR1 and CDR2 from the germline V gene are KGHSH and LQKENI. The length of the CDR3 is 14 residues. The CDR3 here is CASSPGASTDTQYF. The CDR3 DNA reads TGTGCCAGCTCGCCGGGGGCTAGCACAGATACGCAGTATTTT.

This clone appeared many times. V usage is TRBV7-2 and J usage is TRBJ2-3; TRBD2 matches at 14 bases. Germline V gene data show CDR1 as SGHTA and CDR2 as FQGNSA. This CDR3 has 15 residues. The ends lost 6 bases at V and 5 bases at J; junction bases unmatched: 4. The CDR3 loop is CASRTSGRAGDTQYF. Here the CDR3 DNA reads TGTGCCAGCAGGACTAGCGGGAGGGCCGGAGATACGCAGTATTTT.

This clone turned up a few times. The V call is TRBV12-3 or TRBV12-4, the J call TRBJ1-2, with D unclear. The V gene lost 4 bases and the J gene lost 1 base, with 13 bases spanning the gap. The CDR3 length is 15 residues. The CDR3 loop is CASSSEQSDNYGYTF. In nucleotides, the CDR3 is TGTGCCAGCAGTTCGGAACAGAGTGATAACTATGGCTACACCTTC.

This clone was seen ten or more times. The chain joins TRBV7-2 to TRBJ2-1; TRBD2 matches 9 bases. Germline V gene sequence: CDR1 SGHTA, CDR2 FQGNSA. This CDR3 spans 18 amino acids. V gave up 1 base and J gave up 7 bases; unmatched junction bases: 14. The CDR3, as DNA: TGTGCCAGCAGCTTAGTATTAGGGACTAGCTTCGGGGGGAATGAGCAGTTCTTC. It encodes CASSLVLGTSFGGNEQFF.

The rearrangement joins TRBV11-2 to TRBJ1-3; D not certain. This CDR3 region has 14 residues. Germline V gives CDR1 SGHAT, CDR2 FQNNGV. V dropped 6 bases and J dropped 3 bases, with 12 bases sitting between them. CDR3 in amino acids: CASSGSLGGNTIYF. Written as DNA, the CDR3 is TGTGCCAGCAGTGGATCGTTGGGTGGAAACACCATATATTTT.

This clone was counted many times. The chain recombines TRBV2 with TRBJ2-7; 11 bases are a match to TRBD2. Germline loops: CDR1 SNHLY, CDR2 FYNNEI. The CDR3 runs to 17 residues. With 4 bases clipped from V and 6 bases from J, the junction kept 14 bases outside the gene matches. The CDR3 nucleotides are TGTGCCAGCAGTGCCGAAGGTAGCGGGAGGGCCGGGGGCGAGCAGTACTTC. Its translation is CASSAEGSGRAGGEQYF.

V gene TRBV7-9 combines with J gene TRBJ1-5, with D hard to call. Trimming shortened V by 2 bases and J by 5 bases, and 7 bases separated the two germline ends. The CDR3 covers 13 residues. The germline V gene has CDR1 SEHNR and CDR2 FQNEAQ (reference sequence). The CDR3 DNA sequence: TGTGCCAGCAGCTTAACGGAGGATCAGCCCCAGCATTTT. It codes for CASSLTEDQPQHF.

This clone has a count of ten or more. This sequence joins TRBV20-1 and TRBJ2-6, with 7 bases fitting TRBD1. The CDR3 loop spans 17 amino acids. Germline V gene lookup returns CDR1 DFQATT and CDR2 SNEGSKA (reference sequence). J gave up 1 base and V 5 bases, and 11 bases lay outside the gene matches. The CDR3: CSAPRQGGFSGANVLTF. CDR3 nucleotide sequence: TGCAGTGCTCCAAGACAGGGTGGATTTTCTGGGGCCAACGTCCTGACTTTC.

The table lists this clone with many counts. The chain carries TRBV19 and TRBJ1-2, with D uncertain. Trimming removed 8 bases from V and 4 bases from J, with 17 bases in between. Per germline, CDR1 LNHDA and CDR2 SQIVND (reference sequence). The CDR3 extends over 14 amino acids. The CDR3 sequence is CASLRGTSGYGYTF. The CDR3 DNA sequence: TGTGCCAGTCTACGGGGTACCTCGGGCTATGGCTACACCTTC.

The V gene is TRBV6-1, the J gene TRBJ2-1; D perhaps matches TRBD2 (5 bases). Germline V CDR1 and CDR2: MNHNS, SASEGT. Trimming took 9 bases from V and 6 from J, leaving 21 bases between them. This CDR3 is built from 15 residues. The DNA of the CDR3 is TGTGCCAGAAGGAGAGGCAGGAGCGGAAGCAATGAGCAGTTCTTC. This gives the protein CARRRGRSGSNEQFF.

Judged by abundance, this clone is medium-sized. The chain links TRBV6-1 to TRBJ2-7; D gene ambiguous. Trimming removed 5 bases from V and 7 bases from J, with 12 bases in between. The CDR3 has 12 residues. Germline CDR1 reads MNHNS; CDR2 reads SASEGT. CDR3 nucleotide sequence: TGTGCCAGCAGTCTGACTTCCGGAGAGCAGTACTTC. Translation gives CASSLTSGEQYF.

This clone was counted many times. A junction end diverges from the germline sequence, so it may reflect a read error. This chain connects TRBV14 to TRBJ1-6, with D possibly being TRBD1 (6 bases). The CDR3 extends over 13 amino acids. Germline loops: CDR1 SGHDN, CDR2 FVKESK. The CDR3 reads CASSQEGHSPLRF. The CDR3 bases are TGTGCCAGCAGCCAAGAGGGACATTCACCCCTCCGCTTT.

This clone was recorded many times. The rearrangement uses TRBV7-7 and TRBJ1-5; tentative D call: TRBD1 (6 bases). Trimming removed 5 bases at V and 4 bases at J, with 18 bases between. The CDR3 loop spans 16 amino acids. In germline, CDR1 is SSHAT, CDR2 FNYEAQ (reference sequence). The CDR3 DNA sequence: TGTGCCAGCAGCGGAACCGGGGGCGGAAGAAATCAGCCCCAGCATTTT. Its protein is CASSGTGGGRNQPQHF.